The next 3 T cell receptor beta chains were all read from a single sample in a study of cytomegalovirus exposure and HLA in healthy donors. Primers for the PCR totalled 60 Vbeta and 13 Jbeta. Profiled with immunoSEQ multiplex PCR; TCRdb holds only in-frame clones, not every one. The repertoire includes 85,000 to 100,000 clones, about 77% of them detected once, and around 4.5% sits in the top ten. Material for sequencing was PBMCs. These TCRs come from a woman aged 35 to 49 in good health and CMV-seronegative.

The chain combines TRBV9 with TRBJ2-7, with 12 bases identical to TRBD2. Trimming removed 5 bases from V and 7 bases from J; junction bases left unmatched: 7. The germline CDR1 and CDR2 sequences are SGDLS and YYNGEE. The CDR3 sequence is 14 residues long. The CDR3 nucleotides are TGTGCCAGCAGTGGGACTAGCGGGTCAGGAGAGCAGTACTTC. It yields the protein CASSGTSGSGEQYF.

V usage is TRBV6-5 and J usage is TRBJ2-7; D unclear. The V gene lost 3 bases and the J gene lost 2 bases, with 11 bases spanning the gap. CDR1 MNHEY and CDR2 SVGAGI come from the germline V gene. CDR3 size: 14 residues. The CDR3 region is CASSYGTDTYEQYF. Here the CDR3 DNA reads TGTGCCAGCAGTTATGGCACAGACACCTACGAGCAGTACTTC.

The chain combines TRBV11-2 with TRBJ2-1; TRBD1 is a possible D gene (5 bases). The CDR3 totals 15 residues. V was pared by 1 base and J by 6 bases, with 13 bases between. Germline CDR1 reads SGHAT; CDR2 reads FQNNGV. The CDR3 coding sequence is TGTGCCAGCAGCTTAGCCATAGGGGTAGGCAATGAGCAGTTCTTC. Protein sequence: CASSLAIGVGNEQFF.